The present T cell receptor beta chain was sequenced within a study of cytomegalovirus exposure and HLA in healthy donors. Study findings and constraints: Fewer N-insertions (relative to the roughly 660-donor mean) were reportedly seen in an Asian-associated ancestry cluster in a later analysis. HLA alleles showed associations with 15,000 to 20,000 TCR beta sequences in a later analysis, at a 0.05 false discovery rate. The authors judged a highly shared variant cluster likely a sequencing artifact.

Notes on this clone: Its antigen is not identified.

Losses at the gene ends were 4 bases for V and 6 bases for J; bases not matched to a gene: 10. Germline lookup yields CDR1 SGHRS and CDR2 YFSETQ. The CDR3 covers 15 residues. The PCR was carried out with 60 Vbeta primers and 13 Jbeta primers. The repertoire was sequenced with immunoSEQ multiplex PCR; TCRdb's copy has only in-frame clones and lacks some. Recorded for this sample: approximately 200,000 clones. Nominally healthy donors were sampled, though unrecorded immune exposures were likely. The receptor's source is a boy younger than 18 in good health and CMV-seronegative. Sequenced: PBMCs. The chain carries TRBV5-1 and TRBJ1-1; TRBD1 agrees at 9 bases. The CDR3: CASSLLQGARAEAFF. CDR3 sequence (DNA): TGCGCCAGCAGCCTACTACAGGGGGCACGGGCTGAAGCTTTCTTT.